This entry lists 8 T cell receptor beta chains sequenced from one sample in a study of blood T cell repertoires in COVID-19. Profiling relied on immunoSEQ multiplex PCR, and the TCRdb table lists in-frame clones only, not all of them. The table shows over 65,000 clones, with roughly 90% occurring only once. Sequencing input: peripheral blood. Receptors were obtained from a woman aged 55-69 years with acute or convalescent COVID-19.

The chain couples TRBV18 to TRBJ1-2; 7 nucleotides line up with TRBD1. V lost 3 bases to trimming and J lost 7 bases; unmatched junction nucleotides: 14. Germline-derived CDR1 and CDR2 are KGHSH and LQKENI. The CDR3 is made up of 16 amino acids. The CDR3 DNA sequence: TGTGCCAGCTCACCGACAGGGTCCGTACTGGGTGGTGGCTACACCTTC. This translates into CASSPTGSVLGGGYTF.

The V and J genes are TRBV13 and TRBJ2-2, with 8 positions matching TRBD2. CDR1 is PRHDT and CDR2 is FYEKMQ in the germline V gene (reference sequence). This CDR3 spans 15 amino acids. The trim removed 2 bases at V and 4 bases at J, leaving 3 bases unmatched. Here the CDR3 reads CASSLTGTSTGELFF. The CDR3 nucleotides read TGTGCCAGCAGCTTAACCGGGACTAGCACCGGGGAGCTGTTTTTT.

V and J are TRBV5-4 and TRBJ2-2, with 12 positions matching TRBD1. In germline, CDR1 is SGHNT, CDR2 YYREEE (reference sequence). This CDR3 is built from 14 residues. The junction had 3 bases not matched to a gene; V was cut back by 3 bases and J by 9 bases. CDR3 amino acids: CASSSGQGAWELFF. For the CDR3, the DNA is TGTGCCAGCAGCTCGGGACAGGGGGCATGGGAGCTGTTTTTT.

V usage is TRBV5-6 and J usage is TRBJ1-6; the match to TRBD1 covers 7 bases. The CDR3 runs to 15 residues. V trimming: 1 base; J trimming: 4 bases; junction bases outside the gene matches: 2. Germline V CDR1 and CDR2: SGHDT, YYEEEE. CDR3 in DNA: TGTGCCAGCAGCTTGAGGACAGGATATAATTCACCCCTCCACTTT. This sequence encodes CASSLRTGYNSPLHF.

The chain joins TRBV27 to TRBJ1-2; D perhaps matches TRBD1 (6 bases). The CDR3 consists of 14 residues. The germline V gene encodes CDR1 MNHEY and CDR2 SMNVEV (reference sequence). V was shortened by 3 bases and J by 8 bases, with 16 bases between the two germline ends. The CDR3 protein is CASSFLQGPHGYTF. In nucleotides, the CDR3 is TGTGCCAGCAGTTTTTTACAGGGACCTCACGGCTACACCTTC.

The sample holds one count of this clone. This rearrangement joins TRBV4-3 to TRBJ1-1, with D unresolved. The germline V gene has CDR1 LGHNA and CDR2 YSLEER. The V gene lost 3 bases and the J gene lost 4 bases, with 9 bases spanning the gap. CDR3 length equals 13 residues. CDR3 in DNA: TGCGCCAGCAGCCAGGTACAGAGCACTGAAGCTTTCTTT. Its translation is CASSQVQSTEAFF.

J is TRBJ2-1 and V is TRBV27; D gene unclear. The CDR3 sequence is 15 residues long. V gave up 4 bases and J gave up 3 bases, with 13 bases separating them. The germline gives CDR1 MNHEY, CDR2 SMNVEV (reference sequence). CDR3 in amino acids: CASSSSIELYNEQFF. CDR3 nucleotides: TGTGCCAGCAGTTCCTCCATCGAGCTCTACAATGAGCAGTTCTTC.

The V gene is TRBV5-1, the J gene TRBJ2-2, with 12 bases identical to TRBD1. CDR3 length equals 15 residues. Germline CDR1 reads SGHRS; CDR2 reads YFSETQ. Unmatched junction bases numbered 3, after V lost 3 bases and J lost 6 bases. CDR3 loop: CASSWRDRGPGELFF. In DNA form, the CDR3 reads TGCGCCAGCAGCTGGAGGGACAGGGGGCCCGGGGAGCTGTTTTTT. Using reference TRBV5-1 and TRBJ2-2 for the parts outside the CDR3, the full variable domain is KAGVTQTPRYLIKTRGQQVTLSCSPISGHRSVSWYQQTPGQGLQFLFEYFSETQRNKGNFPGRFSGRQFSNSRSEMNVSTLELGDSALYLCASSWRDRGPGELFFGEGSRLTVL.